The 21 T cell receptor beta chains below were found in one sample sequenced in a study of cytomegalovirus exposure and HLA in healthy donors. The PCR used 60 Vbeta and 13 Jbeta primers. Assay: immunoSEQ multiplex PCR; the TCRdb copy retains only in-frame clones and omits some. The sample shows 85,000 to 100,000 clones, approximately 84% of them seen only once. Sequenced sample: PBMCs. The receptor set was obtained from a woman in her late teens or twenties in good health and CMV-seropositive.

The V gene is TRBV20-1, the J gene TRBJ1-2; 7 nucleotides match TRBD1. V was clipped by 6 bases and J by 6 bases; unmatched bases: 4. Germline loops: CDR1 DFQATT, CDR2 SNEGSKA (reference sequence). There are 11 residues in the CDR3. CDR3 bases: TGCAGTGCGACCACAGGGGATGGCTACACCTTC. Translating it yields CSATTGDGYTF.

The rearrangement links TRBV15 to TRBJ2-7; the match to TRBD2 covers 8 bases. V shed 3 bases, J shed 7 bases, and the junction held 8 bases outside the gene matches. CDR1 and CDR2 (germline): LNHNV, YYDKDF (reference sequence). The CDR3 loop spans 14 amino acids. The CDR3 DNA sequence: TGTGCCACCAGCAGTTCGGGACTAGTCGGGGAGCAGTACTTC. It is translated as CATSSSGLVGEQYF.

This clone was counted only a few times. The chain has TRBV4-1 and TRBJ2-7; 7 bases map to TRBD1. The J segment lost 0 bases and the V segment lost 4 bases, leaving 0 bases of the junction unmatched. This CDR3 region has 13 residues. Looked up from germline, CDR1 is MGHRA and CDR2 is YSYEKL. CDR3 sequence reads: CASSRDSSYEQYF. In nucleotides, the CDR3 is TGCGCCAGCAGCCGGGACAGCTCCTACGAGCAGTACTTC.

The rearrangement joins TRBV18 to TRBJ2-6; D perhaps matches TRBD1 (5 bases). Trimming shortened V by 6 bases and J by 2 bases, and 14 bases separated the two germline ends. The CDR3 consists of 16 residues. The germline V gene has CDR1 KGHSH and CDR2 LQKENI. This CDR3 reads CASSLRDTAGANVLTF. The DNA for the CDR3 is TGTGCCAGCTCGCTCAGGGATACCGCTGGGGCCAACGTCCTGACTTTC.

J is TRBJ2-7 and V is TRBV5-1; 9 bases match TRBD1. Looked up from germline, CDR1 is SGHRS and CDR2 is YFSETQ. The CDR3 spans 15 residues. With 1 base clipped from V and 1 base from J, the junction kept 3 bases outside the gene matches. As DNA, the CDR3 is TGCGCCAGCAGCTTGACAGGGGGCGATTCCTACGAGCAGTACTTC. Its translation is CASSLTGGDSYEQYF.

The chain joins TRBV23-1 to TRBJ1-1; no firm D call. TRBV23-1 has ORF status, its function being uncertain. The V end was cut by 1 base, the J end by 6 bases, with 12 bases between. The CDR3 consists of 14 residues. In DNA, the CDR3 is TGCGCCAGCAGTCAATGGGCCCTCCCATCTGAAGCTTTCTTT. This codes for CASSQWALPSEAFF.

The chain couples TRBV13 to TRBJ1-4; 7 bases align to TRBD1. The CDR3 spans 13 residues. Trimming removed 3 bases from V and 8 bases from J; junction bases left unmatched: 3. The germline V gene has CDR1 PRHDT and CDR2 FYEKMQ (reference sequence). The CDR3 DNA reads TGTGCCAGCAGCTTGACAGGGAACGAAAAACTGTTTTTT. Translated: CASSLTGNEKLFF.

Here the CDR3 reads CASRGADYQPQHF. CDR3 nucleotide sequence: TGTGCCAGCAGAGGGGCCGATTATCAGCCCCAGCATTTT. This chain connects TRBV7-9 to TRBJ1-5, with D possibly TRBD1 on 5 matching bases. The CDR3 loop spans 13 amino acids. Germline CDR1 reads SEHNR; CDR2 reads FQNEAQ (reference sequence). V was clipped by 6 bases and J by 5 bases, with 11 bases between them.

V and J are TRBV4-1 and TRBJ1-2; 8 nucleotides align to TRBD1. V lost 4 bases, J lost 6 bases, and 10 bases stayed unmatched. The CDR3 is 15 residues long. Germline loops: CDR1 MGHRA, CDR2 YSYEKL. CDR3 sequence: CASSRIANRGNGYTF. The CDR3 region has the DNA TGCGCCAGCAGCCGCATAGCTAACAGGGGGAATGGCTACACCTTC.

In its sample, this clone was seen a few times. The chain uses TRBV7-2 and TRBJ1-5; D may be TRBD1 (5 bases). In germline, CDR1 is SGHTA, CDR2 FQGNSA. V lost 5 bases to trimming and J lost 9 bases, with 23 bases between them. The CDR3 is made up of 16 amino acids. DNA of the CDR3: TGTGCCAGCAGCCCGCTGGGGGGGACGGGCCTTCGGCCCCAGCATTTT. Protein sequence: CASSPLGGTGLRPQHF.

This rearrangement joins TRBV4-1 to TRBJ1-3; D gene unclear. CDR1 MGHRA and CDR2 YSYEKL come from the germline V gene. The CDR3 totals 14 residues. V lost 1 base to trimming and J lost 4 bases, with 8 bases between them. CDR3 in DNA: TGCGCCAGCAGCCAAGGGGAGGTCGGAAACACCATATATTTT. Its translation is CASSQGEVGNTIYF.

This chain connects TRBV2 to TRBJ2-5; 7 bases match TRBD1. The CDR3 extends over 13 amino acids. Trimming removed 6 bases from V and 2 bases from J; junction bases left unmatched: 3. The germline gives CDR1 SNHLY, CDR2 FYNNEI. The CDR3 coding sequence is TGTGCCAGCAGCCGGGACAGACAAGAGACCCAGTACTTC. It yields the protein CASSRDRQETQYF.

The chain employs TRBV15 and TRBJ2-7, with TRBD1 identical over 9 bases. CDR1 is LNHNV, CDR2 YYDKDF, per germline (reference sequence). V shed 1 base, J shed 2 bases, and the junction held 3 bases outside the gene matches. This CDR3 contains 15 residues. The CDR3 DNA follows: TGTGCCACCAGCAGAGGGGGACAGGGACCCTACGAGCAGTACTTC. It codes for CATSRGGQGPYEQYF.

The chain recombines TRBV6-6 with TRBJ1-1, with a weak D call TRBD1 (5 bases). The CDR3 runs to 15 residues. Trimming cost V 4 bases and J 1 base, with 13 bases left between them. Germline CDR1 is MNHNY and CDR2 is SVGAGI (reference sequence). This CDR3 reads CASSSSDRKNTEAFF. The CDR3 DNA is TGTGCCAGCAGTTCTTCCGACAGAAAGAACACTGAAGCTTTCTTT.

V usage is TRBV9 and J usage is TRBJ2-5; a possible D gene is TRBD1 (7 bases). Germline-derived CDR1 and CDR2 are SGDLS and YYNGEE. The CDR3 contains 13 residues. The V end was cut by 4 bases, the J end by 5 bases, with 12 bases between. Here the CDR3 reads CASSQGGEETQYF. The DNA of the CDR3 is TGTGCCAGCAGCCAGGGGGGCGAGGAGACCCAGTACTTC.

This clone appeared a few times. The junction differs from germline at one of its ends, possibly a read error. This chain links TRBV4-1 with TRBJ2-2; the D gene is possibly TRBD1 (5 bases). This CDR3 is 13 amino acids long. Per germline, CDR1 MGHRA and CDR2 YSYEKL. The CDR3 sequence: CATSDSYTGELFF. Here the CDR3 DNA reads TGCGCCACCAGCGACAGTTATACCGGGGAGCTGTTTTTT.

The rearrangement uses TRBV19 and TRBJ2-6; 9 nucleotides align to TRBD1. With V trimmed by 6 bases and J by 2 bases, 11 bases remained unmatched. CDR3 size: 18 residues. CDR1 is LNHDA, CDR2 SQIVND, per germline (reference sequence). This CDR3 reads CASSPGTGRSTGANVLTF. CDR3 bases: TGTGCCAGTAGCCCGGGGACAGGGCGATCTACTGGGGCCAACGTCCTGACTTTC.

In its sample, this clone was seen once. V gene TRBV6-5 combines with J gene TRBJ2-2; 9 nucleotides agree with TRBD1. The length of the CDR3 is 16 residues. V trimming: 4 bases; J trimming: 4 bases; junction bases outside the gene matches: 7. Germline V gene lookup returns CDR1 MNHEY and CDR2 SVGAGI. The chain's CDR3 is CASSFPDRGSTGELFF. As DNA, the CDR3 is TGTGCCAGCAGTTTCCCGGACAGGGGAAGCACCGGGGAGCTGTTTTTT.

In DNA, the CDR3 is TGTGCCAGCAGTTACGGGGGGTACGGAAACACCATATATTTT. Its translation is CASSYGGYGNTIYF. This chain joins TRBV6-5 and TRBJ1-3; D is possibly TRBD1 (5 bases). CDR1 is MNHEY, CDR2 SVGAGI, per germline. Trimming cost V 2 bases and J 4 bases, with 9 bases left between them. This CDR3 spans 14 amino acids.

This clone was detected only a few times. The chain uses TRBV28 and TRBJ1-4; D not certain. This CDR3 is built from 16 residues. Germline lookup yields CDR1 MDHEN and CDR2 SYDVKM. Trimming took 5 bases from V and 4 from J, leaving 17 bases between them. CDR3 region: CASSPYGLHGNEKLFF. The DNA of the CDR3 is TGTGCCAGCAGTCCCTACGGGTTACACGGTAATGAAAAACTGTTTTTT.

J is TRBJ1-5 and V is TRBV27; D is undetermined. Germline values: CDR1 MNHEY, CDR2 SMNVEV (reference sequence). V lost 6 bases to trimming and J lost 6 bases, with 36 bases between them. The CDR3 has 21 amino acids. The CDR3: CASSPKVPLRLLGSAGQPQHF. The CDR3 DNA reads as TGTGCCAGCAGCCCCAAGGTTCCATTGAGGTTACTAGGAAGTGCAGGTCAGCCCCAGCATTTT.